These T cell receptor beta chains were read from a single sample in a study of cytomegalovirus exposure and HLA in healthy donors. Produced via immunoSEQ multiplex PCR; TCRdb's table is partial and in-frame only. The table has around 56,000 clones, about 92% seen once. Sequenced: PBMCs. These receptors were obtained from a woman younger than 30 in good health and CMV-seropositive. Both conserved end residues are part of each CDR3. D genes are given only for firm matches. The size field is filled for only some rows; it gives once, few, many or a size class.

TRBJ2-3 TRBD2 . TRBV5-1 TGCGCCAGCAAGACTAGCGGGGGGACTAGCACAGATACGCAGTATTTT CASKTSGGTSTDTQYF
TRBJ1-6 . . TRBV25-1 TGTGCCAGCAGTCTACGGACAGCTTATAATTCACCCCTCCACTTT CASSLRTAYNSPLHF
TRBJ1-4 TRBD1 . TRBV7-6 TGTGCCAGCAGCCGCCCACAGGGGGCGACTAATGAAAAACTGTTTTTT CASSRPQGATNEKLFF
TRBJ2-7 . . TRBV18 TGTGCCAGCTCCAGGGGGGAAACCTACGAGCAGTACTTC CASSRGETYEQYF
TRBJ2-1 TRBD2 . TRBV7-2 TGTGCCAGCAGCTCCGTCCTTAGCGGGGGCCCCGATGAGCAGTTCTTC CASSSVLSGGPDEQFF
TRBJ2-7 TRBD1 . TRBV29-1 TGCAGCGTTGAAGGGGGGGACAGGGGTTACGAGCAGTACTTC CSVEGGDRGYEQYF
TRBJ2-7 . . TRBV5-6 TGTGCCAGCAGCTTGGAAGGACTCGGGCGCTACGAGCAGTACTTC CASSLEGLGRYEQYF
TRBJ1-6 TRBD1 . TRBV4-3 TGCGCCAGCAGCCCAAAAGGACAGGGCAGCAATTCACCCCTCCACTTT CASSPKGQGSNSPLHF
TRBJ2-1 TRBD2 . TRBV7-2 TGTGCCAGCAGCAGGAGGGCCGGGACTAGCGGGCCTCAGGAGCAGTTCTTC CASSRRAGTSGPQEQFF
TRBJ1-5 . . TRBV5-5 TGTGCCAGCAGCTTGGCGTTTAGTCTCAATCAGCCCCAGCATTTT CASSLAFSLNQPQHF
TRBJ1-4 . . TRBV5-1 TGCGCCAGCAGCGGAACAGAGGGAGCTAATGAAAAACTGTTTTTT CASSGTEGANEKLFF
TRBJ2-7 TRBD2 . TRBV10-3 TGTGCCATCAGTGTAGGGTCTAGCGGGGGGGCCTACGAGCAGTACTTC CAISVGSSGGAYEQYF
TRBJ2-7 . . TRBV12-5 TGTGCTAGTGGTTTACACTCCTACGAGCAGTACTTC CASGLHSYEQYF
TRBJ1-4 . . TRBV5-5 TGTGCCAGCAGCTTGGGCCAGACAACTAATGAAAAACTGTTTTTT CASSLGQTTNEKLFF
TRBJ2-7 TRBD1 . TRBV7-2 TGTGCCAGCAGCTTGTCCCGGGACAGGGTCGAGCAGTACTTC CASSLSRDRVEQYF
TRBJ2-3 TRBD1 . TRBV4-1 TGCGCCAGCGGAAGGGGGCTGGGCACAGATACGCAGTATTTT CASGRGLGTDTQYF
TRBJ2-3 . . TRBV11-3 TGTGCCAGCAGCTTAGGTAGTAGAACTTCCACAGATACGCAGTATTTT CASSLGSRTSTDTQYF
TRBJ2-7 TRBD2 once TRBV12-5 TGTGCTAGTGGAACTAGCGGGGAATACGAGCAGTACTTC CASGTSGEYEQYF
TRBJ2-3 . once TRBV27 TGTGCCAGCAGTTTGAGCGGCCTCATGGATACGCAGTATTTT CASSLSGLMDTQYF
TRBJ1-1 TRBD1 . TRBV6-1 TGTGCCAGCAGTGAATTCCCGGGACAGGGCCTCACTGAAGCTTTCTTT CASSEFPGQGLTEAFF
TRBJ2-1 TRBD1 once TRBV29-1 TGCAGCGTTGAACCCCGGGACAGGTCCCGGGATGAGCAGTTCTTC CSVEPRDRSRDEQFF
TRBJ1-2 TRBD1 . TRBV28 TGTGCCAGCAGGGGGACAGGGGGCGGCTATGGCTACACCTTC CASRGTGGGYGYTF
TRBJ2-7 . . TRBV28 TGTGCCAGCAGTTCCGGGTCATACTACGAGCAGTACTTC CASSSGSYYEQYF
TRBJ1-1 . . TRBV4-3 TGCGCCAGCAGCCAAGATCTAGGCAGTCAAGCTTTCTTT CASSQDLGSQAFF
TRBJ1-5 . once TRBV5-8 TGTGCCAGCAGCTTAGCAGGGATGAGCAATCAGCCCCAGCATTTT CASSLAGMSNQPQHF
TRBJ2-7 . . TRBV4-1 TGCGCCAGCAGCCAAGGAAACAGGGTCGGCGAGCAGTACTTC CASSQGNRVGEQYF
TRBJ2-7 . . TRBV27 TGTGCCAGCTGTTGGCGGGGGCCAGGGACCTACGAGCAGTACTTC CASCWRGPGTYEQYF
TRBJ1-6 . once TRBV19 TGTGCCAGTAGTATCCGGGGTGAGAGAAGTTCACCCCTCCACTTT CASSIRGERSSPLHF
TRBJ2-7 . once TRBV27 TGTGCCAGCAGCCAGACTATCTCCTACGAGCAGTACTTC CASSQTISYEQYF
TRBJ2-1 TRBD1 . TRBV10-1 TGCGCCAGCAGCCGGGACAGATCCTACAATGAGCAGTTCTTC CASSRDRSYNEQFF
TRBJ1-1 . . TRBV5-6 TGTGCCAGCAGCCCCGGGGGTCTTGAAGCTTTCTTT CASSPGGLEAFF
TRBJ2-2 . . TRBV30 TGTGCCTGGAGCCTCGTCGGGGCCGGGGAGCTGTTTTTT CAWSLVGAGELFF
TRBJ1-2 TRBD1 . TRBV9 TGTGCCAGCAGCGTAGCCCCTCTCGGACAGGACATTAACTATGGCTACACCTTC CASSVAPLGQDINYGYTF
TRBJ2-5 TRBD1 . TRBV18 TGTGCCAGCTCACCCATCGACCAGGGGGCCCAGTACTTC CASSPIDQGAQYF
TRBJ2-7 TRBD1 . TRBV6-5 TGTGCCAGCAGGAAACAGGGGGCGTCCGAGCAGTACTTC CASRKQGASEQYF
TRBJ2-2 TRBD2 . TRBV23-1 TGCGCCAGCAGTGCGATGCGTACGGGGGGGGGACGTGGGGACACCGGGGAGCTGTTTTTT CASSAMRTGGGRGDTGELFF
TRBJ2-2 TRBD1 . TRBV5-4 TGTGCCAGCAGCTTGGGTGGGGGGACAGGGGACACCGGGGAGCTGTTTTTT CASSLGGGTGDTGELFF
TRBJ1-6 TRBD1 . TRBV9 TGTGCCAGCAGCGTCTTTGGACAGGGAGGTTCACCCCTCCACTTT CASSVFGQGGSPLHF
TRBJ2-7 TRBD2 . TRBV9 TGTGCCAGCAGCGTAGAGGGACTAGCTGGCGAGCAGTACTTC CASSVEGLAGEQYF
TRBJ1-4 TRBD1 . TRBV13 TGTGCCAGCAGTCAGAGACGGGACAGAGATGCAACTAATGAAAAACTGTTTTTT CASSQRRDRDATNEKLFF